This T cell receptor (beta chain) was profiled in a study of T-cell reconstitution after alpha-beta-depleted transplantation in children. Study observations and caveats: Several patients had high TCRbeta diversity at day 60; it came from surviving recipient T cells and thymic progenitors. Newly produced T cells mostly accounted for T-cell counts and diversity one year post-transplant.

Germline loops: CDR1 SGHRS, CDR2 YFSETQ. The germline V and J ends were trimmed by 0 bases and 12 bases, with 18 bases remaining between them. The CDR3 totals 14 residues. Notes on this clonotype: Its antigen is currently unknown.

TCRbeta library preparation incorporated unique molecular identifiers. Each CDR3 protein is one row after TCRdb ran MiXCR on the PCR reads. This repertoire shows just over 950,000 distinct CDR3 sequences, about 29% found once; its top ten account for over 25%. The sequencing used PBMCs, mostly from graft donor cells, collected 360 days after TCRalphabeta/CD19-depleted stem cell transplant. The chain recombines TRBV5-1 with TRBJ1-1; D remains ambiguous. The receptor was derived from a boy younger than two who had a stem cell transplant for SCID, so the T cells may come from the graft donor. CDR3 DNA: TGCGCCAGCAGCTTGGGACCGGGAGCGCGTCAGACTTTCTTT. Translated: CASSLGPGARQTFF.